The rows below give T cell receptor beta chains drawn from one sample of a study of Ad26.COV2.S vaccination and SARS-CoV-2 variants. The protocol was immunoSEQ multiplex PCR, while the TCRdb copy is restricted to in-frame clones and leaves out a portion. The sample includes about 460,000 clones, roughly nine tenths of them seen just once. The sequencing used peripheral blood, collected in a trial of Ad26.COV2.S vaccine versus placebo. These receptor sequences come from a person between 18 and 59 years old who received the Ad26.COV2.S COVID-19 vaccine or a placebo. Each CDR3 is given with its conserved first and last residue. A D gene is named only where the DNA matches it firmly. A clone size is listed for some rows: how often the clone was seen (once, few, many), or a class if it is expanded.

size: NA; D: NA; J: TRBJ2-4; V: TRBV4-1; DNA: TGCGCCAGCAGCCAAGATATAACAAACATTCAGTACTTC; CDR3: CASSQDITNIQYF
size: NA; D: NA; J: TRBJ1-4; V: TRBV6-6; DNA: TGTGCCAGCAGTTATGGGGGGGTTCAGGAAAAACTGTTTTTT; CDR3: CASSYGGVQEKLFF
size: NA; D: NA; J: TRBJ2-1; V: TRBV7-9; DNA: TGTGCCAGCAGCTTTGTGGGAGGAGGTAATGAGCAGTTCTTC; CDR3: CASSFVGGGNEQFF
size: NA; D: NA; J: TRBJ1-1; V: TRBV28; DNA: TGTGCCAGCAGTTTCTTCTCAACGAGAGCTTTCTTT; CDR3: CASSFFSTRAFF
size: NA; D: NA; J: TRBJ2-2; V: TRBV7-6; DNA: TGTGCCAGCAGACTGGGGGATGGCGGGGAGCTGTTTTTT; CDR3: CASRLGDGGELFF
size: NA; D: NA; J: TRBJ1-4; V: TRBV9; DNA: TGTGCCAGCGGTTATGGGGGAACTAATGAAAAACTGTTTTTT; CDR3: CASGYGGTNEKLFF
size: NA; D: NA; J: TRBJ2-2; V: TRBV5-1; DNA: TGCGCCAGCAGCTTACTCGGGTCCGGGGAGCTGTTTTTT; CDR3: CASSLLGSGELFF
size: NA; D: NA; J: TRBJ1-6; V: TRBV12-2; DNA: TGTGCAAGTCGCTTAAGTTGGAGGGATAATTCACCCCTCCACTTT; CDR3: CASRLSWRDNSPLHF
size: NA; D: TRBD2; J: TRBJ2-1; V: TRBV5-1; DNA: TGCGCCAGCAGCTTGGACGGGAGGGCCTTGGATGAGCAGTTCTTC; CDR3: CASSLDGRALDEQFF
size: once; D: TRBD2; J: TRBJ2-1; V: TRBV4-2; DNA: TGTGCCAGCAGCCAAGAACTAGCGGCCCATGAGCAGTTCTTC; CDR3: CASSQELAAHEQFF
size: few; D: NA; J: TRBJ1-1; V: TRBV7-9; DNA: TGTGCCAGCAGCTTGCACGACACTGAAGCTTTCTTT; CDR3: CASSLHDTEAFF
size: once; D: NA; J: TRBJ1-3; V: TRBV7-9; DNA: TGTGCCAGCAGCCGGACGGACACCATATATTTT; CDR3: CASSRTDTIYF
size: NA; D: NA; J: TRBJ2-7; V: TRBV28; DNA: TGTGCCAGCAGTTCGAGGCCCTACGAGCAGTACTTC; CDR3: CASSSRPYEQYF
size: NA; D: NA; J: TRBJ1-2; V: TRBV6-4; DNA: TGTGCCAGCAGTGACTCGGCAGGGACCTATGGCTACACCTTC; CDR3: CASSDSAGTYGYTF
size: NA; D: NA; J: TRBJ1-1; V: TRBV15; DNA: TGTGCCACCAGCAGGTTACAGGGAACTGAAGCTTTCTTT; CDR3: CATSRLQGTEAFF
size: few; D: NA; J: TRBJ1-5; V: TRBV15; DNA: TGTGCCACCAGCCGGGGTTCCGGCAATCAGCCCCAGCATTTT; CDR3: CATSRGSGNQPQHF
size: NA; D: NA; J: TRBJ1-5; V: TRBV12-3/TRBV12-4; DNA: TGTGCCAGCAGTTTACCTGACAGCCCCCAGCATTTT; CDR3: CASSLPDSPQHF
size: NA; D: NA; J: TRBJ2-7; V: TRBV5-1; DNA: TGCGCCAGCAGCTTGGGACCGACCGCTGACGAGCAGTACTTC; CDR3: CASSLGPTADEQYF
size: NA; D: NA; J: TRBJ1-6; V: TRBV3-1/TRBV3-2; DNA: TGTGCCAGCAGCCAAGATCGCGGGAATTCACCCCTCCACTTT; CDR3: CASSQDRGNSPLHF
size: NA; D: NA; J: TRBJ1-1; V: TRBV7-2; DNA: TGTGCCAGCAGACTAGGGGTGGGGAACACTGAAGCTTTCTTT; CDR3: CASRLGVGNTEAFF
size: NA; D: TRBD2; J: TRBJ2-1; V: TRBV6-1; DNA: TGTGCCAGCAGTGGAAGCGGGGGACCTTCCTACAATGAGCAGTTCTTC; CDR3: CASSGSGGPSYNEQFF
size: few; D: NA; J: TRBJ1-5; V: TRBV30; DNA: TGTGCCTGGAGTGAACGAGCAGGGCCCCTCGGGGCCCAGCATTTT; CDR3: CAWSERAGPLGAQHF
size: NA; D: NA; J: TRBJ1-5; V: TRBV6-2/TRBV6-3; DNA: TGTGCCAGCAGTTACTCGACGGAGAATCAGCCCCAGCATTTT; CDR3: CASSYSTENQPQHF
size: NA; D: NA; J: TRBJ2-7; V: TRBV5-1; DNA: TGCGCCAGCAGGCGAGCGGTTAACCCGGAGACCTACGAGCAGTACTTC; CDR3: CASRRAVNPETYEQYF
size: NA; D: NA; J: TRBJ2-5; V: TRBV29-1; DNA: TGCAGCGTTGATGGTACTGGCCTAGCTTTGGGACAAGAGACCCAGTACTTC; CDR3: CSVDGTGLALGQETQYF
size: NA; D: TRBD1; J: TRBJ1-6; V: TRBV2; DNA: TGTGCCAGCACCTCGGGACAGGGGCTCTCACCCCTCCACTTT; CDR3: CASTSGQGLSPLHF
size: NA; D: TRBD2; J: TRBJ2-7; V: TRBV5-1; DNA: TGCGCCAGCAGCTTGGAAACATCGGGACTAGCGACCTTATTTTTC; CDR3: CASSLETSGLATLFF
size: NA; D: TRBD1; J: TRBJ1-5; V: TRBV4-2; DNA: TGTGCCAGCAGCCAGAGAAAAGGGACAGGGGGCAATCAGCCCCAGCATTTT; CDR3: CASSQRKGTGGNQPQHF
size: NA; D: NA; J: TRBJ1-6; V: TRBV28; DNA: TGTGCCAGCAGTTCCGGAGGGTACTCCTATAATTCACCCCTCCACTTT; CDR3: CASSSGGYSYNSPLHF
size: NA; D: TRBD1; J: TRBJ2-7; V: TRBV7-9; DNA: TGTGCCAGCAGCCGCCGGGACAGTAGTCCCTACGAGCAGTACTTC; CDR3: CASSRRDSSPYEQYF
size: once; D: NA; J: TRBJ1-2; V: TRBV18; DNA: TGTGCCAGCTCACCTGACACACAGGCGGTCGTGGATGGCTACACCTTC; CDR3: CASSPDTQAVVDGYTF
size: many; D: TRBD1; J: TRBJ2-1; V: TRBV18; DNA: TGTGCCAGCTCATCGACAGGGGGGAATGAGCAGTTCTTC; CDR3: CASSSTGGNEQFF
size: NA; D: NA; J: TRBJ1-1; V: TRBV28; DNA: TGTGCCAGCAGTTTAGGCGGTTGGCGGAACACTGAAGCTTTCTTT; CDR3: CASSLGGWRNTEAFF
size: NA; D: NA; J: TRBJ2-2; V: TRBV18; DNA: TGTGCCAGCTCACCACGCGCCAGCTTTAACACCGGGGAGCTGTTTTTT; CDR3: CASSPRASFNTGELFF
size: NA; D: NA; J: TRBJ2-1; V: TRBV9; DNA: TGTGCCAGCAGCCAAGGATTGGGTTCCTACAATGAGCAGTTCTTC; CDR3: CASSQGLGSYNEQFF
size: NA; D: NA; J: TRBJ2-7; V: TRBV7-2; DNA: TGTGCCAGCAGCCTTCTCCGGGGGTACTCCTACGAGCAGTACTTC; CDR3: CASSLLRGYSYEQYF
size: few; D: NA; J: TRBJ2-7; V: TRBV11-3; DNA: TGTGCCAGCATCCCCTTCGCTTGGGAGAGCTCCTACGAGCAGTACTTC; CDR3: CASIPFAWESSYEQYF
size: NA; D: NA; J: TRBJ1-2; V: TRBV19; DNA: TGTGCCAGTAGAAAGAGAGGGGTTAACTATGGCTACACCTTC; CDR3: CASRKRGVNYGYTF
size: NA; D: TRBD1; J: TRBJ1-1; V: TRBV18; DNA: TGTGCCAGCTCACCGACAGGGGTGATGGGGACTGAAGCTTTCTTT; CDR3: CASSPTGVMGTEAFF
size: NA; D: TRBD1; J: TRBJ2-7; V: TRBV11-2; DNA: TGTGCCAGCAGCTTAGTTGGACAGGGCGGCTACGAGCAGTACTTC; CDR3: CASSLVGQGGYEQYF
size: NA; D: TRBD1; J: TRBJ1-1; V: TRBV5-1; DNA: TGCGCCAGCAGCGCAACCGGGACAGGGGGCTTTGGAGCTTTCTTT; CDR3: CASSATGTGGFGAFF
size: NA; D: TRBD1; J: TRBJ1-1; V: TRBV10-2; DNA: TGCGCCAGCAGTGAGTCACCCACGCGGACAGGGGCTCCTAAGGACACTGAAGCTTTCTTT; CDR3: CASSESPTRTGAPKDTEAFF
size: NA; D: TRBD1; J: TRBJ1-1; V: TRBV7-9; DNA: TGTGCCAGCATCCTCAGACAGGGGACTGAAGCTTTCTTT; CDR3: CASILRQGTEAFF
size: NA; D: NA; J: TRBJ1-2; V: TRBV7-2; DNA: TGTGCCAGCAGCTTAGTAAGGGTTCCGGCTATTGGCTACACCTTC; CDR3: CASSLVRVPAIGYTF
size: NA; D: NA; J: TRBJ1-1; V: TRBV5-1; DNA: TGCGCCAGCAGCCCCGGCCCAGAAAAGAACACTGAAGCTTTCTTT; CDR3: CASSPGPEKNTEAFF